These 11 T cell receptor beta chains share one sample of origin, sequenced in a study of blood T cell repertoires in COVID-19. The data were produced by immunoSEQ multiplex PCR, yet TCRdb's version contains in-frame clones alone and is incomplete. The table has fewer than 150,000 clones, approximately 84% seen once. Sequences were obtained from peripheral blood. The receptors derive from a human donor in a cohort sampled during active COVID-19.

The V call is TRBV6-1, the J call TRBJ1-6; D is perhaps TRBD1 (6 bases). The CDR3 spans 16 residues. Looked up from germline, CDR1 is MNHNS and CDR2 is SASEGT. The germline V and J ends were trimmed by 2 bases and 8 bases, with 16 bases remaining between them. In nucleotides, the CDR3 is TGTGCCAGCAGTGAATTCGGGGGGCGGCTGGATTCACCCCTCCACTTT. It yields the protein CASSEFGGRLDSPLHF.

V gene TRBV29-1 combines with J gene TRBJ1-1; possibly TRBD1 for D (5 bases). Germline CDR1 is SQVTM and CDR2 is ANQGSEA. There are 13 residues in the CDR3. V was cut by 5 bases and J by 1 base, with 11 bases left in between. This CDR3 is CSVQRQKNTEAFF. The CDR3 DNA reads TGCAGCGTTCAACGACAGAAGAACACTGAAGCTTTCTTT.

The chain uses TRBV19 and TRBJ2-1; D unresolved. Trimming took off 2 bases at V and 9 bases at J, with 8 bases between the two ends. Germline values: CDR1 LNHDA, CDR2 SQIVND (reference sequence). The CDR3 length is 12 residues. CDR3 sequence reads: CASSIRVGEQFF. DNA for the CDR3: TGTGCCAGTAGTATAAGAGTTGGTGAGCAGTTCTTC.

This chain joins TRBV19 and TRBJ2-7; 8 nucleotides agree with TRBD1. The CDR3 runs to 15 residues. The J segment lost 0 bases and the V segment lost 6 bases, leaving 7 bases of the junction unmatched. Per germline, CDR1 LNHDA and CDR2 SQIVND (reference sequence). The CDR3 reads CASRDPGQASYEQYF. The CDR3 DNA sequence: TGTGCCAGTAGGGACCCGGGACAGGCCTCCTACGAGCAGTACTTC.

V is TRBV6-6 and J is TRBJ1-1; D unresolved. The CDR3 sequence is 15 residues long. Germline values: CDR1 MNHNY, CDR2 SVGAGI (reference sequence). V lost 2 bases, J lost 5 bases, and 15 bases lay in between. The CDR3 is CASSYPLTPGTEAFF. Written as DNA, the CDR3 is TGTGCCAGCAGTTACCCCCTGACACCAGGTACTGAAGCTTTCTTT.

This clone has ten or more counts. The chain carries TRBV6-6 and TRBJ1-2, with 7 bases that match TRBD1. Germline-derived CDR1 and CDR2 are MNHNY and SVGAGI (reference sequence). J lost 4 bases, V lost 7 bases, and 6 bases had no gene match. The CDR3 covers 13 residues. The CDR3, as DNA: TGTGCCAGCACCCTGACAGGGAGCTATGGCTACACCTTC. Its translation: CASTLTGSYGYTF.

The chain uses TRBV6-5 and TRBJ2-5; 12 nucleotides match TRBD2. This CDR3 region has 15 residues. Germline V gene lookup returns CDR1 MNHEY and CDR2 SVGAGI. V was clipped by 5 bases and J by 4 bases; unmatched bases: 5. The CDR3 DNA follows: TGTGCCAGCAGTCTACTAGCGGGGGGTGGAGAGACCCAGTACTTC. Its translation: CASSLLAGGGETQYF.

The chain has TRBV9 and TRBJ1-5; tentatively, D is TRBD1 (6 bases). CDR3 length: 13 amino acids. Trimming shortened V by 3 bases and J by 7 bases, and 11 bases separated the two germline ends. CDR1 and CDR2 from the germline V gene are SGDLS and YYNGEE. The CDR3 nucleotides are TGTGCCAGCAGCGCTCAGGGGAGCCAGCCCCAGCATTTT. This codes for CASSAQGSQPQHF.

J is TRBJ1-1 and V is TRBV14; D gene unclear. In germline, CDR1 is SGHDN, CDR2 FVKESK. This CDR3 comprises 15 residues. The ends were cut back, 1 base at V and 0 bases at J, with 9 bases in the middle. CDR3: CASSQVGIVNTEAFF. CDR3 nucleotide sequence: TGTGCCAGCAGCCAAGTTGGCATTGTGAACACTGAAGCTTTCTTT.

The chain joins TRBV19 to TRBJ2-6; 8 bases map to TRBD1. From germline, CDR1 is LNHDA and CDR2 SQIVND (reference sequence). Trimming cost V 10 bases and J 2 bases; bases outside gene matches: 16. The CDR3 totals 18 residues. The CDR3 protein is CATLPPPGGVPGANVLTF. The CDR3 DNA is TGTGCCACCCTCCCACCCCCAGGGGGCGTCCCTGGGGCCAACGTCCTGACTTTC.

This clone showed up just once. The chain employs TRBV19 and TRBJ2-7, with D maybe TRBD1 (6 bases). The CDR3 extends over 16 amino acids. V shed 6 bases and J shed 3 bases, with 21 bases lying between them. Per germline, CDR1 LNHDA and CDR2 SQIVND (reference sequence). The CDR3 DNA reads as TGTGCCAGTAGCACCCAAGGGGGAACCAAGATCTACGAGCAGTACTTC. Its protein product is CASSTQGGTKIYEQYF.